The text below deals with one T cell receptor (beta chain). The data are from a study of blood T cells in healthy people across ages. A sample-barcoded 5' primer and a J-beta primer mix were used in a second PCR of roughly 6 to 12 cycles. In TCRdb, the 5' RACE reads were re-called with MiXCR into one record per CDR3 protein. The data show around 1,000,000 distinct CDR3 sequences, 20% to 25% seen once. Separately, the same data were catalogued under a study of T cells of mothers and their children. That paper notes: Slightly higher overlap, not significant, was seen in related mother-child pairs than in unrelated pairs.

The sequenced sample consisted of blood. The clonotype originates from a girl aged 2 to 9 in good health.

The CDR3 sequence is CASSVSFVSGNTIYF. The CDR3 nucleotides are TGTGCCAGCAGCGTATCGTTTGTCTCTGGAAACACCATATATTTT. The J gene is TRBJ1-3, the V gene TRBV9; D is unclear. Germline V gene lookup returns CDR1 SGDLS and CDR2 YYNGEE. There are 15 residues in the CDR3. V lost 1 base to trimming and J lost 0 bases, with 8 bases between them. Full variable domain (rest looked up from reference TRBV9 and TRBJ1-3): DSGVTQTPKHLITATGQRVTLRCSPRSGDLSVYWYQQSLDQGLQFLIQYYNGEERAKGNILERFSAQQFPDLHSELNLSSLELGDSALYFCASSVSFVSGNTIYFGEGSWLTVV.